The 15 T cell receptor beta chains given below trace back to one sample, sequenced in a study of OX40 agonist ivuxolimab in advanced cancers. Library preparation used the immunoSEQ multiplex PCR assay. TCRdb mirrors the immuneACCESS table, restricted to in-frame sequences. Some clones are absent from its copies; in checked studies, under half trace to an unresolved V gene, and the reason for the others is unknown. Within this sample are about 85,000 clones, with just over 85% of them counted one time only. Of the sample, roughly 2% is held by the ten largest clones. The starting material was CD4+ or CD8+ T cells sorted from blood, obtained in a trial of the OX40 agonist ivuxolimab. Receptors originate from an adult with an advanced solid tumor such as melanoma, head and neck, liver or kidney cancer.

The chain has TRBV30 and TRBJ2-1; D is unresolved. V lost 5 bases and J lost 3, with 5 bases in between. Germline V CDR1 and CDR2: GTSNPN, SVGIG (reference sequence). This CDR3 contains 11 residues. The CDR3 region has the DNA TGTGCCTGGCGCAACTACAATGAGCAGTTCTTC. This gives the protein CAWRNYNEQFF.

The V call is TRBV4-1, the J call TRBJ1-5; D might be TRBD1 (6 bases). There are 14 residues in the CDR3. Trimming removed 2 bases at V and 6 bases at J, with 11 bases between. From germline, CDR1 is MGHRA and CDR2 YSYEKL. The CDR3 sequence: CASSQTGTAQPQHF. The CDR3, as DNA: TGCGCCAGCAGCCAAACAGGGACGGCTCAGCCCCAGCATTTT.

V gene TRBV28 combines with J gene TRBJ1-4; unclear D gene. The ends were cut back, 3 bases at V and 7 bases at J, with 12 bases in the middle. CDR3 length equals 14 residues. CDR1 is MDHEN, CDR2 SYDVKM, per germline. CDR3 sequence: CASSFTANGEKLFF. The CDR3 nucleotides are TGTGCCAGCAGTTTCACTGCCAACGGTGAAAAACTGTTTTTT.

The genes are TRBV11-1 and TRBJ1-4; D is undetermined. Germline loops: CDR1 SGHAT, CDR2 FQDESV (reference sequence). CDR3 size: 15 residues. V lost 5 bases, J lost 1 base, and 11 bases lay in between. CDR3: CASSVGLGTNEKLFF. The CDR3 nucleotides are TGTGCCAGCAGCGTGGGGTTGGGAACTAATGAAAAACTGTTTTTT.

The V gene is TRBV7-9, the J gene TRBJ1-4, with a weak D call TRBD1 (5 bases). V shed 3 bases and J shed 3 bases, with 17 bases lying between them. The CDR3 has 17 amino acids. Germline CDR1 SEHNR, CDR2 FQNEAQ (reference sequence). The CDR3 sequence is CASSFIFGTDSNEKLFF. DNA of the CDR3: TGTGCCAGCAGCTTCATCTTCGGGACGGATTCTAATGAAAAACTGTTTTTT.

The chain employs TRBV28 and TRBJ1-6; possible D gene TRBD1, 5 bases. V gave up 3 bases and J gave up 1 base, with 10 bases separating them. Germline V gives CDR1 MDHEN, CDR2 SYDVKM. This CDR3 contains 16 residues. CDR3 DNA: TGTGCCAGCAGTTTCGCGGGGGAATCCTATAATTCACCCCTCCACTTT. Amino acid sequence: CASSFAGESYNSPLHF.

The gene calls are TRBV15 and TRBJ1-1, with a tentative D call TRBD1 (6 bases). The CDR3 is 13 amino acids. V lost 5 bases, J lost 3 bases, and 10 bases lay in between. Germline CDR1 is LNHNV and CDR2 is YYDKDF (reference sequence). CDR3 DNA sequence: TGTGCCACCAGCGTGGGGGGGCACACTGAAGCTTTCTTT. Its translation: CATSVGGHTEAFF.

This CDR3 is CARSPGQGDPGNTIYF. In nucleotides, the CDR3 is TGTGCCAGAAGCCCGGGACAGGGCGACCCTGGAAACACCATATATTTT. V usage is TRBV5-3 and J usage is TRBJ1-3, with TRBD1 matching 9 bases. TRBV5-3 falls under the ORF class, with uncertain function. Trimming removed 4 bases from V and 2 bases from J; junction bases left unmatched: 7. The CDR3 loop spans 16 amino acids.

The V gene is TRBV15, the J gene TRBJ2-3; no definite D call. The germline V and J ends were trimmed by 3 bases and 7 bases, with 17 bases remaining between them. In germline, CDR1 is LNHNV, CDR2 YYDKDF (reference sequence). The CDR3 length is 15 residues. The CDR3 reads CATSRESTLQNTQYF. The CDR3 DNA reads TGTGCCACCAGCAGGGAAAGTACTTTACAGAATACGCAGTATTTT.

The chain joins TRBV27 to TRBJ2-7; D not certain. Trimming stripped 5 bases from V and 3 bases from J, with 14 bases between. Germline-derived CDR1 and CDR2 are MNHEY and SMNVEV (reference sequence). This CDR3 contains 14 residues. CDR3 coding DNA: TGTGCCAGCAGTCCTACTACCGGCGGCTACGAGCAGTACTTC. Translated, it gives CASSPTTGGYEQYF.

This clone was detected only once. V gene TRBV5-1 combines with J gene TRBJ1-1; no firm D call. Germline V gene data show CDR1 as SGHRS and CDR2 as YFSETQ. Trimming shortened V by 4 bases and J by 2 bases, and 9 bases separated the two germline ends. This CDR3 spans 13 amino acids. The CDR3 reads CASSPDGNTEAFF. The CDR3 DNA is TGCGCCAGCAGCCCGGACGGAAACACTGAAGCTTTCTTT.

This chain joins TRBV29-1 and TRBJ2-3; the D is unclear. The CDR3 sequence is 12 residues long. The germline gives CDR1 SQVTM, CDR2 ANQGSEA. Deletions cut 6 bases from V and 5 bases from J, with 12 bases between. CDR3 nucleotides: TGCAGCGTCTTACACCATGAAGATACGCAGTATTTT. It translates to CSVLHHEDTQYF.

J is TRBJ2-3 and V is TRBV5-1; TRBD2 matches 12 bases. This CDR3 spans 16 amino acids. After removal of 3 bases from V and 1 base from J, the junction contained 3 bases not matched to a gene. The germline gives CDR1 SGHRS, CDR2 YFSETQ. The DNA of the CDR3 is TGCGCCAGCAGCTCTAGACTAGCGGGGGGCACAGATACGCAGTATTTT. Protein sequence: CASSSRLAGGTDTQYF.

The rearrangement links TRBV7-3 to TRBJ2-5; 8 bases are a match to TRBD1. Germline lookup yields CDR1 SGHTA and CDR2 FQGTGA. V lost 5 bases and J lost 4; bases outside the gene matches: 9. CDR3 size: 15 residues. The CDR3 spells CASSITGGRGETQYF. The CDR3 nucleotides read TGTGCCAGCAGCATTACAGGGGGAAGAGGAGAGACCCAGTACTTC.

The chain recombines TRBV5-6 with TRBJ1-1; D unresolved. CDR3 length: 18 amino acids. Germline CDR1 is SGHDT and CDR2 is YYEEEE. The ends were cut back, 1 base at V and 7 bases at J, with 26 bases in the middle. The DNA for the CDR3 is TGTGCCAGCAGCTTGAGGGAACGGGCTTCGGTAGGATTTCTTGAAGCTTTCTTT. Its protein is CASSLRERASVGFLEAFF.